This T cell receptor (beta chain) was retrieved from a study of cytomegalovirus exposure and HLA in healthy donors. Overall study: Most genotyped donors, 75% to 85% of 350 to 500, had Caucasian-associated genetic ancestry.

The study ran its PCR with 60 Vbeta and 13 Jbeta primers. Some clones are missing from TCRdb's copy, which holds only in-frame ones; the method was immunoSEQ multiplex PCR. The sample holds around 130,000 clones; roughly 80% are singletons and the top ten take around 3%. Findings and limits, study-wide: In a later analysis, productive TCRs from donors in an Asian-associated ancestry cluster reportedly carried fewer N-insertions than the cohort mean.

This clone has only a few counts. Its antigen is not identified. CDR3 length: 11 residues. Germline CDR1 and CDR2: SGHAT and FQNNGV. Trimming removed 5 bases from V and 6 bases from J, with 8 bases in between. This chain connects TRBV11-2 to TRBJ2-7; D gene ambiguous. The material sequenced was PBMCs. The receptor was isolated from a male donor in good health and CMV-seronegative. The CDR3 reads CASSQNSEQYF. The CDR3 DNA follows: TGTGCCAGCAGCCAGAACAGCGAGCAGTACTTC.